The 20 T cell receptor beta chains given below trace back to one sample, sequenced in a study of Ad26.COV2.S vaccination and SARS-CoV-2 variants (dated by TCRdb to the early 2020s). Library creation used the immunoSEQ multiplex PCR assay. In its TCRdb copy, this immuneACCESS table keeps in-frame sequences only and misses some clones. Where compared with another copy, unresolved V genes explain less than half of these, and the others have no known cause. Here the sample has some 340,000 clones; about 82% occur a single time. 1.9% of the sample goes to the ten largest clones. Read against the paper, the sample's treatment or condition label means: 15 to 20 received Ad26.COV2.S at low or high dose, single or two shots; about 5 received placebo; per-sample allocation not given. For vaccine and placebo recipients, repertoires were sequenced using samples collected on day 63 after the first injection.

Sequences were derived from peripheral blood, sampled in a trial of Ad26.COV2.S vaccine versus placebo. Source of these receptors: a person between 18 and 60 years old who received the Ad26.COV2.S COVID-19 vaccine or a placebo.

This clone was seen a single time. The chain combines TRBV15 with TRBJ1-4; tentative D call: TRBD1 (5 bases). Germline lookup yields CDR1 LNHNV and CDR2 YYDKDF (reference sequence). The CDR3 runs to 13 residues. Trimming took 0 bases from V and 13 from J, leaving 12 bases between them. Here the CDR3 DNA reads TGTGCCACCAGCAGAGATATGGGGGGTGTACTGTTTTTT. It is translated as CATSRDMGGVLFF.

This chain uses TRBV5-8 with TRBJ2-1; the match to TRBD1 covers 9 bases. The V gene end was trimmed by 4 bases and the J gene end by 0 bases; junction bases not matched to a gene: 8. Germline V gene data show CDR1 as SGHTS and CDR2 as YDEGEE. This CDR3 region has 17 residues. CDR3 bases: TGTGCCAGCAGCCCGGGACAGGGCCACTACTCCTACAATGAGCAGTTCTTC. Translated, it gives CASSPGQGHYSYNEQFF.

This rearrangement joins TRBV5-5 to TRBJ1-1; D is uncertain. Germline lookup yields CDR1 SGHKS and CDR2 YYEKEE (reference sequence). V lost 0 bases and J lost 3, with 12 bases in between. This CDR3 has 15 amino acids. The CDR3 nucleotides read TGTGCCAGCAGCTTGGTTCTGGGTAGGGACACTGAAGCTTTCTTT. Protein: CASSLVLGRDTEAFF.

This chain joins TRBV30 and TRBJ1-3; D may be TRBD1 (5 bases). V shed 5 bases and J shed 9 bases, with 14 bases lying between them. This CDR3 contains 12 residues. Germline CDR1 is GTSNPN and CDR2 is SVGIG (reference sequence). This CDR3 is CAWGYGGGTIYF. CDR3 nucleotides: TGTGCCTGGGGTTACGGGGGTGGCACCATATATTTT.

The chain joins TRBV30 to TRBJ2-3, with 7 positions matching TRBD2. Germline V lookup: CDR1 GTSNPN, CDR2 SVGIG (reference sequence). J gave up 1 base and V 3 bases, and 10 bases lay outside the gene matches. The CDR3 covers 16 residues. CDR3 nucleotide sequence: TGTGCCTGGAGCCCCTTGACTAGCTACCGCACAGATACGCAGTATTTT. Encoded protein: CAWSPLTSYRTDTQYF. The variable domain in full, completed from reference TRBV30 and TRBJ2-3, reads SQTIHQWPATLVQPVGSPLSLECTVEGTSNPNLYWYRQAAGRGLQLLFYSVGIGQISSEVPQNLSASRPQDRQFILSSKKLLLSDSGFYLCAWSPLTSYRTDTQYFGPGTRLTVL.

This sequence joins TRBV4-2 and TRBJ2-5, with 10 bases lining up with TRBD2. The CDR3 runs to 15 residues. Germline CDR1 reads LGHNA; CDR2 reads YNFKEQ. V lost 0 bases, J lost 4 bases, and 2 bases stayed unmatched. The CDR3 DNA sequence: TGTGCCAGCAGCCAAGAATCTAGCGGGGGAGAGACCCAGTACTTC. Its translation is CASSQESSGGETQYF.

The chain uses TRBV11-3 and TRBJ1-3; D remains ambiguous. CDR1 SGHNT and CDR2 YENEEA come from the germline V gene. This CDR3 region has 16 residues. Between the trimmed V and J ends, which lost 1 base and 0 bases, there was a span of 10 bases. The CDR3 region has the DNA TGTGCCAGCAGCTTAGTACACGTACTCTCTGGAAACACCATATATTTT. Translation: CASSLVHVLSGNTIYF.

The genes are TRBV3-1 (or the pseudogene TRBV3-2) and TRBJ1-2, with 8 nucleotides matching TRBD1. Trimming cost V 1 base and J 6 bases; bases outside gene matches: 4. This CDR3 is built from 14 residues. Looked up from germline, CDR1 is LGHDT and CDR2 is YNNKEL (reference sequence). The CDR3 region is CASSQVPGGHGYTF. CDR3 DNA: TGTGCCAGCAGCCAAGTTCCAGGGGGCCATGGCTACACCTTC.

This clone was picked up many times. The same CDR3 arises from other DNA sequences in this sample as well. The chain has TRBV3-1 (or the pseudogene TRBV3-2) and TRBJ2-2; D is unclear. Per the germline V gene, CDR1 is LGHDT and CDR2 is YNNKEL (reference sequence). V was shortened by 1 base and J by 6 bases, with 0 bases between the two germline ends. This CDR3 contains 11 residues. The CDR3 spells CASSQAGELFF. CDR3 sequence (DNA): TGTGCCAGCAGCCAAGCCGGGGAGCTGTTTTTT.

This rearrangement joins TRBV6-2 or TRBV6-3 to TRBJ2-7; possibly TRBD2 for D (6 bases). V lost 7 bases and J 0 bases, leaving 16 bases between the germline ends. CDR1 MNHEY and CDR2 SVGEGT come from the germline V gene. This CDR3 has 15 amino acids. The CDR3 DNA follows: TGTGCCAGCACCCCGGAGGGGAAAATCTCCTACGAGCAGTACTTC. The encoded protein is CASTPEGKISYEQYF.

The chain recombines TRBV3-1 (or the pseudogene TRBV3-2) with TRBJ2-5, with a tentative D call TRBD2 (5 bases). Looked up from germline, CDR1 is LGHDT and CDR2 is YNNKEL (reference sequence). There are 16 residues in the CDR3. V was shortened by 4 bases and J by 7 bases, with 22 bases between the two germline ends. The CDR3 DNA is TGTGCCAGCAGCCCGCTATCATTCAACCCCGAGGGGACCCAGTACTTC. Translating gives CASSPLSFNPEGTQYF.

The CDR3 loop is CSAAAGTGYIPTYGYTF. The DNA of the CDR3 is TGCAGCGCCGCGGCCGGGACAGGGTACATTCCAACCTATGGCTACACCTTC. The chain joins TRBV29-1 to TRBJ1-2; 9 positions agree with TRBD1. V gave up 7 bases and J gave up 4 bases; unmatched junction bases: 19. The germline CDR1 and CDR2 sequences are SQVTM and ANQGSEA. This CDR3 spans 17 amino acids.

The chain carries TRBV5-6 and TRBJ2-5; no clear D. Germline CDR1 is SGHDT and CDR2 is YYEEEE. The V gene lost 2 bases and the J gene lost 4 bases, with 18 bases spanning the gap. This CDR3 is built from 16 residues. CDR3 protein: CASSFYPRMNRETQYF. CDR3 DNA: TGTGCCAGCAGCTTCTACCCCCGAATGAATAGAGAGACCCAGTACTTC.

This clone was counted between two and nine times. The chain joins TRBV6-5 to TRBJ1-6; 7 nucleotides line up with TRBD1. Germline loops: CDR1 MNHEY, CDR2 SVGAGI. This CDR3 is 15 amino acids long. With V trimmed by 4 bases and J by 7 bases, 7 bases remained unmatched. CDR3 DNA: TGTGCCAGCAGTTCGTGGGACAGTACCAATTCACCCCTCCACTTT. Translated, it gives CASSSWDSTNSPLHF.

This chain connects TRBV7-2 to TRBJ1-1; no definite D call. CDR3 length: 15 residues. In germline, CDR1 is SGHTA, CDR2 FQGNSA. The V end lost 2 bases, the J end lost 1 base, and 11 bases lay between the germline ends. The CDR3 nucleotides are TGTGCCAGCAGCTTATTAGGCGCCGCGAACACTGAAGCTTTCTTT. As protein: CASSLLGAANTEAFF.

This clone came up once. The CDR3, as DNA: TGTGCCAGCAGCCAAGGGGGACAGGGCGAAAAACTGTTTTTT. Protein sequence: CASSQGGQGEKLFF. The chain links TRBV3-1 (or the pseudogene TRBV3-2) to TRBJ1-4, with 9 bases lining up with TRBD1. V gave up 1 base and J gave up 8 bases; unmatched junction bases: 2. The CDR3 spans 14 residues. CDR1 LGHDT and CDR2 YNNKEL come from the germline V gene (reference sequence).

CDR3 sequence: CASSEGQGTGGYTF. The CDR3 DNA follows: TGTGCCAGCAGTGAAGGACAGGGGACAGGAGGCTACACCTTC. The rearrangement joins TRBV6-1 to TRBJ1-2; 8 bases line up with TRBD1. Germline CDR1 reads MNHNS; CDR2 reads SASEGT. The J segment lost 8 bases and the V segment lost 1 base, leaving 6 bases of the junction unmatched. The CDR3 sequence is 14 residues long.

The J gene is TRBJ1-1, the V gene TRBV6-2 or TRBV6-3; 9 nucleotides align to TRBD1. CDR1 and CDR2 from the germline V gene are MNHEY and SVGEGT. Losses at the gene ends were 4 bases for V and 0 bases for J; bases not matched to a gene: 6. The length of the CDR3 is 16 residues. The DNA for the CDR3 is TGTGCCAGCAGTTGGGACAGGGCTGACATGAACACTGAAGCTTTCTTT. It is translated as CASSWDRADMNTEAFF.

The rearrangement uses TRBV7-9 and TRBJ2-5, with TRBD1 matching 7 bases. The V and J ends lost 6 bases and 2 bases, in that order; junction bases with no gene match: 6. The CDR3 loop spans 14 amino acids. Germline assignment: CDR1 SEHNR and CDR2 FQNEAQ (reference sequence). This CDR3 is CASSVGGKQETQYF. In nucleotides, the CDR3 is TGTGCCAGCAGTGTAGGGGGCAAACAAGAGACCCAGTACTTC.

The chain is built from TRBV9 and TRBJ1-3; perhaps TRBD1 as D (6 bases). V shed 0 bases and J shed 1 base, with 11 bases lying between them. In germline, CDR1 is SGDLS, CDR2 YYNGEE. The CDR3 is 16 residues long. The CDR3 reads CASSVDTGWSGNTIYF. CDR3 in DNA: TGTGCCAGCAGCGTAGATACAGGGTGGTCTGGAAACACCATATATTTT.